This entry describes one TCR beta chain. This CDR3 has 13 residues. CDR1 and CDR2 from the germline V gene are LNHDA and SQIVND (reference sequence). Trimming pared 9 bases from V and 0 bases from J, leaving 11 bases between. The data belong to a study of blood T cell repertoires in COVID-19. Study-level background: PBMCs, B-cell-depleted T cells, or T cells were the source of the cDNA or gDNA that made up the material.

Repertoires were generated with immunoSEQ multiplex PCR, while TCRdb's copy carries only in-frame clones and drops some. Among about 93,000 clones listed, almost 90% were seen once. The TCR sequence derives from a human donor with active COVID-19. The donor label of this sample is uncertain. Sequenced material: peripheral blood. The chain links TRBV19 to TRBJ1-1, with a tentative D call TRBD1 (5 bases). The CDR3 coding sequence is TGTGCCAGCAGCGGGGCGGTGAACACTGAAGCTTTCTTT. Protein: CASSGAVNTEAFF.